These 12 T cell receptor beta chains originate from one sample sequenced in a study of blood T cell repertoires in COVID-19. Profiling relied on immunoSEQ multiplex PCR, and the TCRdb table lists in-frame clones only, not all of them. The sample lists 97,000 or so clones; about 85% were seen once. Material for sequencing was peripheral blood. These receptors came from a man aged 50-60 years with active COVID-19.

The CDR3 here is CATSSANRNQPQHF. CDR3 coding DNA: TGTGCCACCAGCAGCGCAAACAGAAATCAGCCCCAGCATTTT. The gene calls are TRBV15 and TRBJ1-5, with D uncertain. CDR1 and CDR2 from the germline V gene are LNHNV and YYDKDF (reference sequence). Between the trimmed V and J ends, which lost 3 bases and 4 bases, there was a span of 10 bases. This CDR3 has 14 residues.

This clone was observed a single time. This chain uses TRBV27 with TRBJ1-5; TRBD1 might be the D (5 bases). The CDR3 contains 13 residues. The germline V gene has CDR1 MNHEY and CDR2 SMNVEV (reference sequence). V dropped 5 bases and J dropped 7 bases, with 12 bases sitting between them. CDR3 nucleotide sequence: TGTGCCAGCAGTATGGGAAGGGGACAGCCCCAGCATTTT. It codes for CASSMGRGQPQHF.

The chain couples TRBV6-5 to TRBJ1-1, with 7 bases that match TRBD1. In germline, CDR1 is MNHEY, CDR2 SVGAGI. The CDR3 has 13 residues. Trimming took 0 bases from V and 7 from J; bases not matched to a gene: 2. The CDR3 nucleotides are TGTGCCAGCAGTTACTCCGACAGGGTTGAAGCTTTCTTT. Residues: CASSYSDRVEAFF.

The chain is built from TRBV5-6 and TRBJ2-1; TRBD1 agrees at 9 bases. The CDR3 consists of 15 residues. The germline V gene has CDR1 SGHDT and CDR2 YYEEEE. V trimming: 7 bases; J trimming: 9 bases; junction bases outside the gene matches: 14. The CDR3 DNA is TGTGCCAGCGTCCGACCGGACAGGGGTTCGGGTGAGCAGTTCTTC. This encodes CASVRPDRGSGEQFF.

This clone was found once. The chain links TRBV6-2 or TRBV6-3 to TRBJ1-2; TRBD1 agrees at 9 bases. The CDR3 is 14 amino acids. Germline V gene data show CDR1 as MNHEY and CDR2 as SVGEGT. The ends lost 2 bases at V and 4 bases at J; junction bases unmatched: 2. CDR3 coding DNA: TGTGCCAGCAGTTACCGGACAGGGGCCTATGGCTACACCTTC. As protein: CASSYRTGAYGYTF.

This clone was detected ten times or more. The rearrangement joins TRBV19 to TRBJ1-2; 10 bases are a match to TRBD1. This CDR3 has 14 amino acids. Germline V gene data show CDR1 as LNHDA and CDR2 as SQIVND (reference sequence). Trimming removed 9 bases from V and 4 bases from J; junction bases left unmatched: 8. The CDR3 bases are TGTGCCAGCCGACGGACAGGGGGGATCTATGGCTACACCTTC. Translation gives CASRRTGGIYGYTF.

This clone was detected once. This rearrangement joins TRBV6-5 to TRBJ2-5, with 12 bases lining up with TRBD2. The CDR3 has 15 amino acids. The germline gives CDR1 MNHEY, CDR2 SVGAGI. Unmatched junction bases numbered 6, after V lost 5 bases and J lost 5 bases. CDR3 bases: TGTGCCAGCAGTCCACTAGCGGGGGGTGAGGAGACCCAGTACTTC. This sequence encodes CASSPLAGGEETQYF.

The chain has TRBV5-4 and TRBJ2-7, with TRBD2 identical over 8 bases. J gave up 2 bases and V 4 bases, and 2 bases lay outside the gene matches. Germline CDR1 and CDR2: SGHNT and YYREEE (reference sequence). This CDR3 has 13 amino acids. The CDR3 DNA follows: TGTGCCAGCAGCCCGGGGGGGCCCTACGAGCAGTACTTC. Translating it yields CASSPGGPYEQYF. The whole variable domain, filled in from reference TRBV5-4 and TRBJ2-7, reads ETGVTQSPTHLIKTRGQQVTLRCSSQSGHNTVSWYQQALGQGPQFIFQYYREEENGRGNFPPRFSGLQFPNYSSELNVNALELDDSALYLCASSPGGPYEQYFGPGTRLTVT.

J is TRBJ1-5 and V is TRBV6-1, with a tentative D call TRBD1 (5 bases). There are 15 residues in the CDR3. V dropped 3 bases and J dropped 6 bases, with 15 bases sitting between them. The germline V gene encodes CDR1 MNHNS and CDR2 SASEGT. The CDR3 DNA sequence: TGTGCCAGCAGTGAGTCCAGGGTAGCCGGTCAGCCCCAGCATTTT. Translation: CASSESRVAGQPQHF.

The chain carries TRBV6-5 and TRBJ2-5; D remains unclear. The CDR3 extends over 14 amino acids. CDR1 is MNHEY, CDR2 SVGAGI, per germline. V gave up 2 bases and J gave up 2 bases, with 9 bases separating them. Here the CDR3 reads CASSYSEAQETQYF. CDR3 sequence (DNA): TGTGCCAGCAGTTACAGCGAAGCTCAAGAGACCCAGTACTTC.

This clone showed up just once. This chain uses TRBV4-2 with TRBJ1-4; 10 bases are shared with TRBD1. Germline CDR1 LGHNA, CDR2 YNFKEQ. J lost 7 bases, V lost 3 bases, and 8 bases had no gene match. The CDR3 is 16 residues long. The CDR3 reads CASSHNRDRGGEKLFF. The CDR3, as DNA: TGTGCCAGCAGCCACAACCGGGACAGGGGTGGTGAAAAACTGTTTTTT.

This sequence joins TRBV5-8 and TRBJ2-3; 7 bases map to TRBD1. In germline, CDR1 is SGHTS, CDR2 YDEGEE. Trimming took 6 bases from V and 2 from J; bases not matched to a gene: 6. This CDR3 spans 14 amino acids. The CDR3 region has the DNA TGTGCCAGCAACAAACAGGGGCCCACAGATACGCAGTATTTT. Translation gives CASNKQGPTDTQYF.